The entry below gives a single T cell receptor (beta chain) sequence along with its context. Its antigen is unknown. TCRdb re-analysed the RT-PCR reads in MiXCR, keeping a single row per CDR3 protein. Of 450,000 to 500,000 distinct CDR3 sequences in the sample, about a tenth were seen once. This sample was taken from a study of response to subunit inactivated influenza vaccine. Whole-study findings and limits: It was suggested by the authors that few new T cells are recruited by each seasonal influenza vaccination.

In germline, CDR1 is SEHNR, CDR2 FQNEAQ (reference sequence). This CDR3 spans 15 amino acids. The V end was cut by 1 base, the J end by 1 base, with 10 bases between. This specimen consisted of PBMCs from blood, obtained roughly 46 days after vaccination. The gene calls are TRBV7-9 and TRBJ1-1; no reliable D call. The TCR originated in a man over 45 who received an inactivated influenza vaccine. The CDR3 sequence: CASSLVLGSNTEAFF. The CDR3 DNA is TGTGCCAGCAGCTTAGTTCTGGGCTCGAACACTGAAGCTTTCTTT.